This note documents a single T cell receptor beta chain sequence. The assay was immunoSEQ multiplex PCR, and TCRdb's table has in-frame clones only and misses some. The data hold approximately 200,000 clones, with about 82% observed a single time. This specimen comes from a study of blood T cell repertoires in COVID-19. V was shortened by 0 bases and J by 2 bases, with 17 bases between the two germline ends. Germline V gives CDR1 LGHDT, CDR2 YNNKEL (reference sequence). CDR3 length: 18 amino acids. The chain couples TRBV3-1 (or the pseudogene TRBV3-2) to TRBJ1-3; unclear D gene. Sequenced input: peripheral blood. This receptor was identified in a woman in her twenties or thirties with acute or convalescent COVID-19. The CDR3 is CASSQDRAGWMAGNTIYF. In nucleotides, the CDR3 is TGTGCCAGCAGCCAAGACCGGGCGGGCTGGATGGCTGGAAACACCATATATTTT.